A single count supports the clone carrying this T cell receptor beta chain. Its antigen is not known. The sample is drawn from a study of cytomegalovirus exposure and HLA in healthy donors. General study results and limits: There were reportedly fewer N-insertions in an Asian-associated ancestry cluster than the roughly 670-donor mean, in a later analysis. Presence/absence analysis assumed near-uniform sequencing depth across donors.

PCR used 60 Vbeta primers and 13 Jbeta primers. Methods used by the authors: About 12 million shared chains were among the roughly 78 million unique TCR beta chains that a later analysis counted. The method was immunoSEQ multiplex PCR; TCRdb's version includes in-frame clones alone and lacks a portion of them. V and J calls and clone size are given by that table; D and trimming were obtained from the DNA. The sample records about 150,000 clones, 55% to 85% being singletons. The V gene lost 2 bases and the J gene lost 2 bases, with 10 bases spanning the gap. CDR1 MGHRA and CDR2 YSYEKL come from the germline V gene. CDR3 length: 15 residues.

The sequence was collected from a man aged 35 to 55 in good health and CMV-seronegative. Sequencing was carried out using PBMCs. V is TRBV4-1 and J is TRBJ1-5, with a possible D match to TRBD1 (5 bases). CDR3 residues: CASSQQGLGNQPQHF. The CDR3 DNA reads TGCGCCAGCAGCCAACAGGGTCTGGGCAATCAGCCCCAGCATTTT.